This record looks at one T cell receptor beta chain sequence and its context. Its antigen is undetermined. TCRdb's table, derived via immunoSEQ multiplex PCR, lists solely in-frame clones and lacks some. This sample has approximately 190,000 clones, with 90% to 95% found just once. The data derive from a study of T cell responses to AZD1222 COVID-19 vaccine. Overall study: Timing groups of about 4 and about 12 weeks for second doses were pooled. General observations from the study: In the spike-specific TCR repertoire, nearly half reportedly target unmutated variant regions. Baseline serology detected seropositivity in only five to seven AZD1222 recipients. There were mostly white British donors and more females than males, and clonal diversity was possibly underestimated.

This CDR3 region has 18 residues. CDR1 is SGHDT and CDR2 is YYEEEE in the germline V gene. V dropped 2 bases and J dropped 2; count of bases not matched to a gene: 14. This specimen was peripheral blood, taken on day 0 of AZD1222 vaccination. The V and J genes are TRBV5-6 and TRBJ2-7, with 9 bases aligning to TRBD2. This TCR derives from an adult in good health. CDR3 in amino acids: CASSFFGAGGHPTYEQYF. In nucleotides, the CDR3 is TGTGCCAGCAGCTTCTTCGGAGCGGGAGGTCACCCAACCTACGAGCAGTACTTC.